The present T cell receptor (beta chain) was sequenced within a study of Ad26.COV2.S vaccination and SARS-CoV-2 variants. For the study at large: Donor was assigned to the Ad26.COV2.S arm of trial COV1001.

Whole-study results and caveats: An underestimation of total T cell responses may have resulted from the TCR breadth and depth analyses. Spike-specific CD8+ and CD4+ T cell responses reportedly showed substantial breadth after vaccination.

Germline V gene lookup returns CDR1 SGDLS and CDR2 YYNGEE. The CDR3 covers 17 residues. The V gene lost 1 base and the J gene lost 3 bases, with 17 bases spanning the gap. The treatment was: roughly 19 received Ad26.COV2.S at low or high dose, single or two shots; about five received placebo; per-sample allocation not given. All samples were drawn on day 63, counting from the first vaccine or placebo injection. The administered vaccine (an Ad26 vector) expressed Wuhan-strain SARS-CoV-2 spike. Comments on this clone: Its antigen is not identified.

TCRdb keeps only in-frame clones here, not all; method: immunoSEQ multiplex PCR. The data show some 320,000 clones, around 84% seen once. Sequenced material: peripheral blood, taken in a trial of Ad26.COV2.S vaccine versus placebo. The rearrangement uses TRBV9 and TRBJ1-3; the D gene is possibly TRBD1 (5 bases). This TCR came from a person between 18 and 60 years old who received the Ad26.COV2.S COVID-19 vaccine or a placebo. CDR3 loop: CASSVTWGDLSGNTIYF. The DNA for the CDR3 is TGTGCCAGCAGCGTAACATGGGGGGATCTAAGTGGAAACACCATATATTTT. The full variable domain, with the rest looked up from reference TRBV9 and TRBJ1-3, is DSGVTQTPKHLITATGQRVTLRCSPRSGDLSVYWYQQSLDQGLQFLIQYYNGEERAKGNILERFSAQQFPDLHSELNLSSLELGDSALYFCASSVTWGDLSGNTIYFGEGSWLTVV.